Shown below are 8 T cell receptor beta chains from a single sample sequenced in a study of T cell changes during pregnancy in multiple sclerosis. Sequenced by immunoSEQ multiplex PCR; TCRdb stores in-frame clones only, minus some. The repertoire holds some 38,000 clones, with about 88% as singletons. Here the sequenced sample was CD8+ T cells from peripheral blood mononuclear cells, taken in the third trimester of pregnancy. These receptors came from a female donor with multiple sclerosis, enrolled in a pregnancy study.

The rearrangement uses TRBV30 and TRBJ2-7, with 7 bases identical to TRBD1. J was trimmed by 2 bases and V by 3 bases; bases with no gene match: 4. The CDR3 covers 13 residues. The germline V gene has CDR1 GTSNPN and CDR2 SVGIG (reference sequence). The CDR3 here is CAWSWDSAYEQYF. The CDR3 nucleotides read TGTGCCTGGAGCTGGGACAGTGCCTACGAGCAGTACTTC.

The chain links TRBV25-1 to TRBJ1-2; unclear D gene. Per the germline V gene, CDR1 is MGHDK and CDR2 is SYGVNS. The CDR3 sequence is 13 residues long. V lost 1 base and J 4 bases, leaving 7 bases between the germline ends. CDR3 coding DNA: TGTGCCAGCAGTGAATCTATAGCCTATGGCTACACCTTC. Translation: CASSESIAYGYTF.

In regard to this clone: In the same sample, other DNA sequences code for this CDR3. The V gene is TRBV27, the J gene TRBJ2-7; D might be TRBD2 (5 bases). This CDR3 is built from 15 residues. Deletions cut 2 bases from V and 1 base from J, with 12 bases between. The germline V gene has CDR1 MNHEY and CDR2 SMNVEV (reference sequence). For the CDR3, the DNA is TGTGCCAGCAGTTTACGGGCGGGTCGGTCCTACGAGCAGTACTTC. Translating it yields CASSLRAGRSYEQYF.

The rearrangement links TRBV6-1 to TRBJ1-5; D might be TRBD1 (5 bases). Trimming stripped 2 bases from V and 7 bases from J, with 18 bases between. The CDR3 runs 16 residues. Germline values: CDR1 MNHNS, CDR2 SASEGT. The chain's CDR3 is CASSELMGGLRQPQHF. DNA for the CDR3: TGTGCCAGCAGTGAATTAATGGGGGGGTTAAGACAGCCCCAGCATTTT.

The chain employs TRBV6-4 and TRBJ2-3; unclear D gene. V was pared by 0 bases and J by 1 base, with 8 bases between. The germline V gene has CDR1 MRHNA and CDR2 SNTAGT. The CDR3 extends over 15 amino acids. CDR3 loop: CASSDSPGGTDTQYF. The CDR3 bases are TGTGCCAGCAGTGACTCGCCAGGCGGCACAGATACGCAGTATTTT.

V is TRBV30 and J is TRBJ2-1; 8 bases align to TRBD1. Germline lookup yields CDR1 GTSNPN and CDR2 SVGIG (reference sequence). The ends lost 2 bases at V and 7 bases at J; junction bases unmatched: 10. The CDR3 contains 15 residues. The DNA for the CDR3 is TGTGCCTGGAGTTCGACGCCGAGACAGGGGAATGAGCAGTTCTTC. This codes for CAWSSTPRQGNEQFF.

The J gene is TRBJ2-7, the V gene TRBV29-1; D is unresolved. Germline loops: CDR1 SQVTM, CDR2 ANQGSEA. This CDR3 contains 13 residues. V shed 2 bases and J shed 2 bases, with 10 bases lying between them. CDR3 sequence: CSVETQATYEQYF. In DNA form, the CDR3 reads TGCAGCGTTGAAACGCAAGCGACCTACGAGCAGTACTTC.

The rearrangement uses TRBV6-5 and TRBJ1-2, with 9 bases matching TRBD1. Germline CDR1 reads MNHEY; CDR2 reads SVGAGI. After removal of 2 bases from V and 4 bases from J, the junction contained 5 bases not matched to a gene. CDR3 length equals 15 residues. The CDR3 reads CASSYPGQGFYGYTF. DNA of the CDR3: TGTGCCAGCAGTTACCCCGGACAGGGGTTCTATGGCTACACCTTC.